This T cell receptor (beta chain) came from a study of T cell responses to AZD1222 COVID-19 vaccine (dated by TCRdb to the early 2020s). A note on the overall study: AZD1222 recipients with second doses at about 4 weeks or about 12 weeks were pooled, because spike-specific TCR depth and breadth did not differ between schedules. Trial participants were enrolled into age subgroups of 18-55, 56-69 and 70-plus years, which contained approximately 150, 28 and 58 TCR-sequenced participants, respectively. A total of 240 or so trial participants underwent TCR sequencing, of whom 207 had received two doses of AZD1222 and some 25 had received two doses of the MenACWY control vaccine. What the study reported, not specific to this receptor: Participants were mostly white British and included more females than males, and it was suggested by the authors that clonal diversity may have been underestimated. Vaccine-associated CD4 TCRs spanned the whole spike protein, with dominant responses in regions 160-218 and 743-854. Only six AZD1222 recipients were SARS-CoV-2 seropositive at baseline, limiting conclusions about previously exposed vaccinees. Spike-specific TCR breadth and depth rose significantly after two AZD1222 doses compared with day 0 and with MenACWY recipients. The 56-69-year group was small, and its depth increase did not reach significance, likely because of low power. No day 14 peak-response samples were available, so repertoires were characterized only after the peak T cell response. Nearly half of unique spike-specific TCRs reportedly recognized epitopes outside regions mutated in the B.1.351 and B.1.1.7 variants.

The CDR3 regions of human TCRbeta chains were analyzed by immunosequencing. In the source study's methods: Repertoire TCRs were checked for matches against a reference library of SARS-CoV-2-specific TCRs that had been generated using the MIRA antigen-specificity platform. Breadth was defined as the fraction of unique TCRs that were SARS-CoV-2-associated. Depth was defined as the fraction of total T cells that were SARS-CoV-2-associated. Using the MIRA data, every spike-specific TCR was mapped to the spike region that the TCR reacted to and assigned to either a CD4 or a CD8 class. Log10-transformed breadth and depth values were compared by one-way ANOVA with Sidak's multiple comparisons tests. The source is immuneACCESS, and TCRdb retained only in-frame sequences with V and J called. Part of the clones is not carried over; for the studies checked, unresolved V genes explain less than half of this, and the remainder is unexplained. The D gene and trimming were derived from the DNA, and the V and J assignments and clone size from that table. The sample table holds about 130,000 clones, of which about 88% were seen once. In total, the top ten clones hold roughly 4% of the sample.

Turning to this clone: No cognate antigen has been identified for it. No base-level quality is on record; no much larger clone is a single base apart.

The CDR3 measures 14 amino acids from cysteine to phenylalanine. Left in the record is the CDR3 DNA by itself, 42 bases read in frame from the first base. For CDR1 and CDR2, the germline V gene (reference sequence) lists LNHNV and YYDKDF. At the junction V is shortened by 5 bases and J by 5 bases, with 13 bases in between. In light of the paper, this sample's time point label describes: baseline before first vaccination. Vaccinee samples were obtained from the UK trials COV001 and COV002, which included a single-blind randomized controlled phase 2/3 trial of AZD1222 (ChAdOx1 nCoV-19) in healthy adults. Trial participant PBMC samples were collected at day 0 and day 28 after the second dose for TCRbeta chain sequencing.

The chain is made from TRBV15 and TRBJ1-5; a tentative D match to TRBD1 spans 6 bases. This clonotype was obtained from an adult in good health. Sequences were derived from peripheral blood, sampled on day 0 of AZD1222 vaccination. The CDR3 sequence is CATSDRTADQPQHF. Here is the DNA: TGTGCCACCAGCGATAGGACAGCGGATCAGCCCCAGCATTTT.